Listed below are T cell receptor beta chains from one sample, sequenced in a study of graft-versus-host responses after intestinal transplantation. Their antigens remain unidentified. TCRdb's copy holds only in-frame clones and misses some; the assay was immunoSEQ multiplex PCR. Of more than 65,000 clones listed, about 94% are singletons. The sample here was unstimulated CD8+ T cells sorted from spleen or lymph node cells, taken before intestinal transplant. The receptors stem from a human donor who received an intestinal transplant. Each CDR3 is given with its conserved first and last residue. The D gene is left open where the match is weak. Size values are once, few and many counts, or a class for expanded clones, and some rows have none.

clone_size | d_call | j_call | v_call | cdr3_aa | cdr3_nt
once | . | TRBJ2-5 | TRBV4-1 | CASSQVFMNQETQYF | TGCGCCAGCAGCCAAGTATTCATGAACCAAGAGACCCAGTACTTC
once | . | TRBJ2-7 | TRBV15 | CATSREGHEQYF | TGTGCCACCAGCAGAGAAGGGCACGAGCAGTACTTC
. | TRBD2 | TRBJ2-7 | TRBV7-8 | CASSINSGSSYEQYF | TGTGCCAGCAGTATAAATAGCGGGAGCTCCTACGAGCAGTACTTC
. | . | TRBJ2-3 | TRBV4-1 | CASSQALANLGDTQYF | TGCGCCAGCAGCCAAGCCCTAGCGAACCTGGGCGATACGCAGTATTTT
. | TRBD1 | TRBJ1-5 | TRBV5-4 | CASSLGGQGRQPQHF | TGTGCCAGCAGCTTGGGGGGACAGGGCCGTCAGCCCCAGCATTTT
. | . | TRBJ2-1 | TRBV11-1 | CASSFSDGYNEQFF | TGTGCCAGCAGCTTTTCGGACGGTTACAATGAGCAGTTCTTC
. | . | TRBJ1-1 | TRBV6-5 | CASSYSSGALAFF | TGTGCCAGCAGTTACTCGAGTGGGGCTTTAGCTTTCTTT
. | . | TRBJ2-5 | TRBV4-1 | CASSQDWEETQYF | TGCGCCAGCAGCCAAGACTGGGAAGAGACCCAGTACTTC
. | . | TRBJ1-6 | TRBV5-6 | CASSSRVFGNSPLHF | TGTGCCAGCAGCTCCAGGGTTTTTGGGAATTCACCCCTCCACTTT
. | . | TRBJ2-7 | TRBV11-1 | CASSFFGGSYEQYF | TGTGCCAGCAGCTTCTTCGGGGGCTCCTACGAGCAGTACTTC
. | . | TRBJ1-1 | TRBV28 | CASSPEGTEAFF | TGTGCCAGCAGCCCGGAGGGTACTGAAGCTTTCTTT
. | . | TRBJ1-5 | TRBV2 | CASSVAGRLNQPQHF | TGTGCCAGCAGTGTGGCAGGGAGACTAAATCAGCCCCAGCATTTT
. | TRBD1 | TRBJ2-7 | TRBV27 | CASIPGQTPYEQYF | TGTGCCAGCATTCCGGGACAGACGCCCTACGAGCAGTACTTC
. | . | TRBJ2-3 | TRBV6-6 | CASSYEYTDTQYF | TGTGCCAGCAGTTACGAGTACACAGATACGCAGTATTTT
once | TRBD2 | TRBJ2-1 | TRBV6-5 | CASGLADNEQFF | TGTGCCAGCGGACTAGCGGACAATGAGCAGTTCTTC
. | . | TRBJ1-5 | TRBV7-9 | CASSLGGSLTQPQHF | TGTGCCAGCAGCTTAGGGGGGTCCCTTACTCAGCCCCAGCATTTT
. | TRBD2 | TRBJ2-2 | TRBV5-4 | CASSHNGLAGMNGELFF | TGTGCCAGCAGTCATAACGGACTAGCGGGAATGAACGGGGAGCTGTTTTTT
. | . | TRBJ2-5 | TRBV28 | CASSFAGAKETQYF | TGTGCCAGCAGTTTCGCAGGGGCTAAAGAGACCCAGTACTTC
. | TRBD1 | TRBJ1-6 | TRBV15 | CATSRGDSDNSPLHF | TGTGCCACCAGCAGAGGGGACAGTGATAATTCACCCCTCCACTTT
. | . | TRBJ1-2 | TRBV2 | CASSSLAGRQEGYTF | TGTGCCAGCAGTTCTCTGGCGGGGAGACAAGAAGGCTACACCTTC
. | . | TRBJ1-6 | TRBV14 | CASSQARGGGNSYNSPLHF | TGTGCCAGCAGCCAAGCCCGGGGGGGCGGCAATTCCTATAATTCACCCCTCCACTTT
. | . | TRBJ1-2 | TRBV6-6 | CASSYSGWEDGYTF | TGTGCCAGCAGTTACTCGGGATGGGAGGATGGCTACACCTTC
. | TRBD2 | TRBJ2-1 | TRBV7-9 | CASSPRIAGGGEQFF | TGTGCCAGCAGCCCCCGTATTGCGGGAGGCGGTGAGCAGTTCTTC
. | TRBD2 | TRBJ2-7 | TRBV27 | CASSLTSGNSYEQYF | TGTGCCAGCAGTTTGACTAGCGGTAACTCCTACGAGCAGTACTTC
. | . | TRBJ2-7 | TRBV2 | CASSEDEQYF | TGTGCCAGCAGTGAAGACGAGCAGTACTTC
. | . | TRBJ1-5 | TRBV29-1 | CSVEWQGHSNQPQHF | TGCAGCGTTGAATGGCAGGGGCATAGCAATCAGCCCCAGCATTTT
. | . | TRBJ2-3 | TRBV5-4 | CASSSIATDTQYF | TGTGCCAGCAGCTCTATAGCAACAGATACGCAGTATTTT
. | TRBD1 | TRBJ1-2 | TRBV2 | CASSPLEDRVHIRNYGYTF | TGTGCCAGCAGTCCCCTTGAGGACAGGGTACATATCCGGAACTATGGCTACACCTTC
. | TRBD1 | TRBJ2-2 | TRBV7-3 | CASSGQGNTGELFF | TGTGCCAGCAGCGGACAGGGGAACACCGGGGAGCTGTTTTTT
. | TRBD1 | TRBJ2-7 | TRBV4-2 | CASSQDSRTGKIYEQYF | TGTGCCAGCAGCCAAGATTCCAGGACAGGGAAGATTTACGAGCAGTACTTC
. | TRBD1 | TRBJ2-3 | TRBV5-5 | CASSLAWLTGNTQNTQYF | TGTGCCAGCAGCTTGGCCTGGTTGACAGGGAATACGCAAAATACGCAGTATTTT
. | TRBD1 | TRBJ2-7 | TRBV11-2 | CASSLRGTGGLDYEQYF | TGTGCCAGCAGCTTACGAGGGACAGGGGGCCTGGATTACGAGCAGTACTTC
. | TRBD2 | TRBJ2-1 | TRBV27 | CASSSSGSYNEQFF | TGTGCCAGCAGTTCTAGCGGGAGTTACAATGAGCAGTTCTTC
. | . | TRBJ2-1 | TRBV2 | CASRISGGSNEQFF | TGTGCCAGCCGAATATCGGGGGGCTCCAATGAGCAGTTCTTC
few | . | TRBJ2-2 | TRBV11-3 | CASSLVSTGRGTGELFF | TGTGCCAGCAGCTTGGTCTCGACAGGGAGGGGCACCGGGGAGCTGTTTTTT
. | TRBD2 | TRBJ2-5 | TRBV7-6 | CASSLWEGGETQYF | TGTGCCAGCAGCCTGTGGGAGGGAGGAGAGACCCAGTACTTC
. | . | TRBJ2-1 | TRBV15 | CATSTRPFAGLSYNEQFF | TGTGCCACCAGCACTCGCCCCTTCGCGGGGCTTTCCTACAATGAGCAGTTCTTC
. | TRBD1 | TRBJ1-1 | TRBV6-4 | CASSQTFTGTGGTEAFF | TGTGCCAGCAGCCAGACCTTTACCGGGACAGGGGGAACTGAAGCTTTCTTT
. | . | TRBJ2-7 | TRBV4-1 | CASSQDWGRRGPSYEQYF | TGCGCCAGCAGCCAAGATTGGGGACGCAGAGGTCCCTCCTACGAGCAGTACTTC
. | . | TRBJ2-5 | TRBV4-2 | CASSQPLLETQYF | TGTGCCAGCAGCCAACCCCTACTAGAGACCCAGTACTTC
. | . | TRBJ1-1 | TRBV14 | CASSLSPDGRWGEAFF | TGTGCCAGCAGCCTTTCCCCCGACGGGAGATGGGGTGAAGCTTTCTTT
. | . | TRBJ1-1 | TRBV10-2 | CASRLNTEAFF | TGCGCCAGCCGCTTGAACACTGAAGCTTTCTTT
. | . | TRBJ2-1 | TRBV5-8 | CASSGGPLWNEQFF | TGTGCCAGCAGCGGTGGACCCCTCTGGAATGAGCAGTTCTTC
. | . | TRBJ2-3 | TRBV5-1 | CASSPQTRWTDTQYF | TGCGCCAGCAGCCCCCAGACCCGTTGGACAGATACGCAGTATTTT
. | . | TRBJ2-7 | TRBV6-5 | CASSPGSFPYEQYF | TGTGCCAGCAGTCCTGGATCATTCCCCTACGAGCAGTACTTC
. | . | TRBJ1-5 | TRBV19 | CASSIKLSYNQPQHF | TGTGCCAGTAGTATAAAACTCAGTTATAATCAGCCCCAGCATTTT
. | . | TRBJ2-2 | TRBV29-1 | CSVEEMTGELFF | TGCAGCGTTGAAGAAATGACCGGGGAGCTGTTTTTT
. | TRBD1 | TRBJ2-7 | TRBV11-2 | CASSYRQGASYEQYF | TGTGCCAGCAGCTACAGACAGGGGGCCTCCTACGAGCAGTACTTC
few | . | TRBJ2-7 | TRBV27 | CASSTTGYEQYF | TGTGCCAGCAGTACGACGGGTTACGAGCAGTACTTC
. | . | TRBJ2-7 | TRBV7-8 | CASEGREPYEQYF | TGTGCCAGCGAGGGTCGGGAACCCTACGAGCAGTACTTC
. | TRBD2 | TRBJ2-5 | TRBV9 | CASSMNLGTSKETQYF | TGTGCCAGCAGCATGAACCTTGGGACTAGCAAAGAGACCCAGTACTTC
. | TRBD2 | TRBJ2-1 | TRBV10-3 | CAIRPGLAGGEQFF | TGTGCCATCAGGCCGGGACTAGCGGGAGGGGAGCAGTTCTTC
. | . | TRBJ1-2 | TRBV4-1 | CASSQIHSGRGGYTF | TGCGCCAGCAGCCAAATACACTCAGGGAGAGGTGGCTACACCTTC
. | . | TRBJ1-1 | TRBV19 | CASSLGSGLPEAFF | TGTGCCAGTAGCCTAGGGTCAGGGCTCCCTGAAGCTTTCTTT
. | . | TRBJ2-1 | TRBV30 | CAWSVVGGADEQFF | TGTGCCTGGAGTGTAGTCGGTGGGGCAGATGAGCAGTTCTTC
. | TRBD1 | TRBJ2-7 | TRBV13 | CASSLGQSVGEQYF | TGTGCCAGCAGCTTGGGACAGTCAGTGGGGGAGCAGTACTTC
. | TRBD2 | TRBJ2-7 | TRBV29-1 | CSVEGLAGAPSLYEQYF | TGCAGCGTTGAAGGGCTAGCGGGTGCACCGTCCCTCTACGAGCAGTACTTC